This entry describes one T cell receptor (beta chain). Other DNA sequences in the sample encode the same CDR3. The V gene lost 5 bases and the J gene lost 7 bases, with 6 bases spanning the gap. CDR3 size: 11 residues. Germline V lookup: CDR1 MGHDK, CDR2 SYGVNS. This record comes from a study of shared clonotypes between healthy human individuals. On the study more broadly: Two women and three men aged 18 to 49 served as donors. Each donor contributed plates that comprised three CD4 naive, three CD4 memory, two CD8 naive and one CD8 memory.

TCRdb's table, derived via immunoSEQ multiplex PCR, lists solely in-frame clones and lacks some. This repertoire shows roughly 2.5 million clones, roughly nine tenths found once; its top ten account for under 0.15%. V is TRBV25-1 and J is TRBJ2-1; TRBD1 might be the D (6 bases). The sample comprised naive CD4+ T cells sorted from blood. Noted subset: CD45RA+ positively selected. The sequence came from a young man in good health. CDR3 sequence reads: CASSRGNEQFF. The CDR3 DNA reads as TGTGCCAGCAGTAGGGGGAATGAGCAGTTCTTC.